This is a list of T cell receptor beta chains from one sample in a study of early T cells in non-severe SARS-CoV-2 infection. From the 5' RACE reads, TCRdb called clonotypes with MiXCR, one entry per CDR3 protein. This sample has about 77,000 distinct CDR3 sequences; approximately 5% occur once, and the top ten carry about 7%. The material sequenced was whole blood, taken at baseline. These receptors all come from an adult who was a healthcare worker with PCR-confirmed SARS-CoV-2 infection or an uninfected control (not recorded which). The CDR3 runs from the conserved cysteine through the conserved F or W. The order of the fields is CDR3 DNA, CDR3 protein, V gene, CDR3 length, D gene, J gene, clone size. D genes are given only for firm matches. Clone size, where shown, is once, few, many, or a class for clones that have expanded.

CDR3 DNA: TGTGCCACCGGTGGGAGCTCCTATAATTCACCCCTCCACTTT
CDR3 protein: CATGGSSYNSPLHF
V gene: TRBV25-1
CDR3 length: 14
D gene: .
J gene: TRBJ1-6
clone size: many

CDR3 DNA: TGTGCCAGCAGCTTGGGACCCCGGGAAGATGAGCAGTTCTTC
CDR3 protein: CASSLGPREDEQFF
V gene: TRBV7-8
CDR3 length: 14
D gene: .
J gene: TRBJ2-1
clone size: many

CDR3 DNA: TGCAGTGCTAGAGCGCAAAGCATCTCCTACGAGCAGTACTTC
CDR3 protein: CSARAQSISYEQYF
V gene: TRBV20-1
CDR3 length: 14
D gene: .
J gene: TRBJ2-7
clone size: many

CDR3 DNA: TGCGGTGCTAGAGAACGGGGGAACCCCTACGAGCAGTACTTC
CDR3 protein: CGARERGNPYEQYF
V gene: TRBV20-1
CDR3 length: 14
D gene: .
J gene: TRBJ2-7
clone size: .

CDR3 DNA: TGTGCCAGCAGTGATTGGGCAGCTGACAATGAGCAGTTCTTC
CDR3 protein: CASSDWAADNEQFF
V gene: TRBV25-1
CDR3 length: 14
D gene: .
J gene: TRBJ2-1
clone size: many

CDR3 DNA: TGCGCCAGCGGACTCACAGGGGTTGACGACACTGAAGCTTTCTTT
CDR3 protein: CASGLTGVDDTEAFF
V gene: TRBV5-1
CDR3 length: 15
D gene: TRBD1
J gene: TRBJ1-1
clone size: few

CDR3 DNA: TGCGCCAGCAGAGGAGTTTGGAGGCGCAATCAGCCCCAGCATTTT
CDR3 protein: CASRGVWRRNQPQHF
V gene: TRBV10-1
CDR3 length: 15
D gene: .
J gene: TRBJ1-5
clone size: .

CDR3 DNA: TGTGCCAGCAGCCCGCGAGGAGGGCTCTACGAGCAGTACTTC
CDR3 protein: CASSPRGGLYEQYF
V gene: TRBV7-8
CDR3 length: 14
D gene: .
J gene: TRBJ2-7
clone size: many

CDR3 DNA: TGTGCCAGCAGCTACGCCAATCAGCCCCAGCATTTT
CDR3 protein: CASSYANQPQHF
V gene: TRBV2
CDR3 length: 12
D gene: .
J gene: TRBJ1-5
clone size: many

CDR3 DNA: TGTGCCAGCAGCCCCACGGAGGGGAATGAGCAGTTCTTC
CDR3 protein: CASSPTEGNEQFF
V gene: TRBV9
CDR3 length: 13
D gene: .
J gene: TRBJ2-1
clone size: .

CDR3 DNA: TGTGCCAGCAGCCAAGAGGTGGGAGGGACCGGGGAGCTGTTTTTT
CDR3 protein: CASSQEVGGTGELFF
V gene: TRBV4-2
CDR3 length: 15
D gene: TRBD2
J gene: TRBJ2-2
clone size: many

CDR3 DNA: TGTGCCAGCAGTTACTCGCCGTCGGGGAACACCGGGGAGCTGTTTTTT
CDR3 protein: CASSYSPSGNTGELFF
V gene: TRBV6-5
CDR3 length: 16
D gene: .
J gene: TRBJ2-2
clone size: .

CDR3 DNA: TGTGCCAGCAGCTTGGCTTCAAGCGGGAGGGCCGGTACGCAGTATTTT
CDR3 protein: CASSLASSGRAGTQYF
V gene: TRBV5-4
CDR3 length: 16
D gene: TRBD2
J gene: TRBJ2-3
clone size: many

CDR3 DNA: TGTGCCAGTAGTACGGGATTCCCGGCAGGGGCCAACGTCCTGACTTTC
CDR3 protein: CASSTGFPAGANVLTF
V gene: TRBV19
CDR3 length: 16
D gene: .
J gene: TRBJ2-6
clone size: few

CDR3 DNA: TGTGCCAGCTCACCCACGACTTTGGATACGCAGTATTTT
CDR3 protein: CASSPTTLDTQYF
V gene: TRBV18
CDR3 length: 13
D gene: .
J gene: TRBJ2-3
clone size: many

CDR3 DNA: TGCAGCGTGGCGGACAGCTCCTACGAGCAGTACTTC
CDR3 protein: CSVADSSYEQYF
V gene: TRBV29-1
CDR3 length: 12
D gene: .
J gene: TRBJ2-7
clone size: many

CDR3 DNA: TGCAGTGCTCGGACTAGCGGGAGGTCGTACGAGCAGTACTTC
CDR3 protein: CSARTSGRSYEQYF
V gene: TRBV20-1
CDR3 length: 14
D gene: TRBD2
J gene: TRBJ2-7
clone size: .

CDR3 DNA: TGTGCCAGCAGTTTCTCGACCGGGAACACCGGGGAGCTGTTTTTT
CDR3 protein: CASSFSTGNTGELFF
V gene: TRBV27
CDR3 length: 15
D gene: .
J gene: TRBJ2-2
clone size: many

CDR3 DNA: TGCGCCAGCAGCTTCCTGGGGCTAGACACTGAAGCTTTCTTT
CDR3 protein: CASSFLGLDTEAFF
V gene: TRBV5-1
CDR3 length: 14
D gene: .
J gene: TRBJ1-1
clone size: .

CDR3 DNA: TGCAGTGCCAGCGGGAGCTCCTACAATGAGCAGTTCTTC
CDR3 protein: CSASGSSYNEQFF
V gene: TRBV20-1
CDR3 length: 13
D gene: TRBD2
J gene: TRBJ2-1
clone size: few

CDR3 DNA: TGTGCCAGCAGTTTAGAGAGGGGCAATGAGCAGTTCTTC
CDR3 protein: CASSLERGNEQFF
V gene: TRBV27
CDR3 length: 13
D gene: .
J gene: TRBJ2-1
clone size: .

CDR3 DNA: TGTGCCAGCAGCTCAACACCGTACACTGAAGCTTTCTTT
CDR3 protein: CASSSTPYTEAFF
V gene: TRBV11-2
CDR3 length: 13
D gene: .
J gene: TRBJ1-1
clone size: .

CDR3 DNA: TGTGCCAGCAGGACCTGGGACAGGAGACAAGAGACCCAGTACTTC
CDR3 protein: CASRTWDRRQETQYF
V gene: TRBV12-3/TRBV12-4
CDR3 length: 15
D gene: TRBD1
J gene: TRBJ2-5
clone size: many

CDR3 DNA: TGTGCCAGCAGGCCTTGGACAGCGGGGAACGAGCAGTACTTC
CDR3 protein: CASRPWTAGNEQYF
V gene: TRBV11-2
CDR3 length: 14
D gene: .
J gene: TRBJ2-7
clone size: .

CDR3 DNA: TGTGCCAGCAGTCAGACTTCGGCCAAAAACATTCAGTACTTC
CDR3 protein: CASSQTSAKNIQYF
V gene: TRBV12-3/TRBV12-4
CDR3 length: 14
D gene: .
J gene: TRBJ2-4
clone size: many

CDR3 DNA: TGTGCCAGCTCACCATCAGGACACCTGAACACTGAAGCTTTCTTT
CDR3 protein: CASSPSGHLNTEAFF
V gene: TRBV18
CDR3 length: 15
D gene: .
J gene: TRBJ1-1
clone size: .

CDR3 DNA: TGTGCCAGCAGTTATGTTTGGGACAGGGATGACTACACCTTC
CDR3 protein: CASSYVWDRDDYTF
V gene: TRBV6-9
CDR3 length: 14
D gene: TRBD1
J gene: TRBJ1-2
clone size: once

CDR3 DNA: TGTGCCAGTAGTATCGGGACGGCAGAAGCTTTCTTT
CDR3 protein: CASSIGTAEAFF
V gene: TRBV19
CDR3 length: 12
D gene: .
J gene: TRBJ1-1
clone size: .

CDR3 DNA: TGTGCCAGCTCACCACGTGGGACACAGCAAGAGACCCAGTACTTC
CDR3 protein: CASSPRGTQQETQYF
V gene: TRBV18
CDR3 length: 15
D gene: .
J gene: TRBJ2-5
clone size: many

CDR3 DNA: TGTGCCAGCAGTTTCCGGGCTCAAGGGAGGGGACAAGCTTTCTTT
CDR3 protein: CASSFRAQGRGQAFF
V gene: TRBV27
CDR3 length: 15
D gene: .
J gene: TRBJ1-1
clone size: .

CDR3 DNA: TGCGCCAGCAGCTTGGCCGGGACTAGCGGGAGCGATGAGCAGTTCTTC
CDR3 protein: CASSLAGTSGSDEQFF
V gene: TRBV5-1
CDR3 length: 16
D gene: TRBD2
J gene: TRBJ2-1
clone size: many

CDR3 DNA: TGTGCCAGCAGCTTTTTGCCAGGGGGCGATTATGGCTACACCTTC
CDR3 protein: CASSFLPGGDYGYTF
V gene: TRBV11-2
CDR3 length: 15
D gene: TRBD1
J gene: TRBJ1-2
clone size: .

CDR3 DNA: TGTGCCAGCAGCTTAGAAAGGGGTATAGGCCTGAGGGCTGAAGCTTTCTTT
CDR3 protein: CASSLERGIGLRAEAFF
V gene: TRBV7-9
CDR3 length: 17
D gene: .
J gene: TRBJ1-1
clone size: many

CDR3 DNA: TGTGCCAGCTCACCACCTAGCGGGGCGACCGGGGAGCTGTTTTTT
CDR3 protein: CASSPPSGATGELFF
V gene: TRBV18
CDR3 length: 15
D gene: TRBD2
J gene: TRBJ2-2
clone size: few

CDR3 DNA: TGCAGTGCCAGAGGGGTCGCGGGGAGTACCTCCTACGAGCAGTACTTC
CDR3 protein: CSARGVAGSTSYEQYF
V gene: TRBV20-1
CDR3 length: 16
D gene: .
J gene: TRBJ2-7
clone size: many

CDR3 DNA: TGCGCCAGCAGCTTGGCCGGGGACACTGAAGCTTTCTTT
CDR3 protein: CASSLAGDTEAFF
V gene: TRBV5-1
CDR3 length: 13
D gene: .
J gene: TRBJ1-1
clone size: many

CDR3 DNA: TGTGCCAGCAGCCCTTTCTCCTACAATGAGCAGTTCTTC
CDR3 protein: CASSPFSYNEQFF
V gene: TRBV6-5
CDR3 length: 13
D gene: .
J gene: TRBJ2-1
clone size: few

CDR3 DNA: TGTGCCAGCAGTCCCTTAGCGGGAGACCCCGAACAGAAAGAGACCCAGTACTTC
CDR3 protein: CASSPLAGDPEQKETQYF
V gene: TRBV27
CDR3 length: 18
D gene: TRBD2
J gene: TRBJ2-5
clone size: many

CDR3 DNA: TGTGCCAGCAGCTTAGATCTCCCAGCGGGAGCCCTCCCTCCCTACAATGAGCAGTTCTTC
CDR3 protein: CASSLDLPAGALPPYNEQFF
V gene: TRBV11-2
CDR3 length: 20
D gene: TRBD2
J gene: TRBJ2-1
clone size: .

CDR3 DNA: TGTGCCAGCCTGGGTCCCAGGGGGCGAAGATCCCCCGGGGCCAACGTCCTGACTTTC
CDR3 protein: CASLGPRGRRSPGANVLTF
V gene: TRBV2
CDR3 length: 19
D gene: TRBD1
J gene: TRBJ2-6
clone size: .

CDR3 DNA: TGTGCCAGCACCTCGGCAGGGATCTCCTACGAGCAGTACTTC
CDR3 protein: CASTSAGISYEQYF
V gene: TRBV7-9
CDR3 length: 14
D gene: .
J gene: TRBJ2-7
clone size: many

CDR3 DNA: TGTGCCAGCAGGCTGGGGACAGCGAAGCTAGCCAAAAACATTCAGTACTTC
CDR3 protein: CASRLGTAKLAKNIQYF
V gene: TRBV6-4
CDR3 length: 17
D gene: TRBD1
J gene: TRBJ2-4
clone size: many